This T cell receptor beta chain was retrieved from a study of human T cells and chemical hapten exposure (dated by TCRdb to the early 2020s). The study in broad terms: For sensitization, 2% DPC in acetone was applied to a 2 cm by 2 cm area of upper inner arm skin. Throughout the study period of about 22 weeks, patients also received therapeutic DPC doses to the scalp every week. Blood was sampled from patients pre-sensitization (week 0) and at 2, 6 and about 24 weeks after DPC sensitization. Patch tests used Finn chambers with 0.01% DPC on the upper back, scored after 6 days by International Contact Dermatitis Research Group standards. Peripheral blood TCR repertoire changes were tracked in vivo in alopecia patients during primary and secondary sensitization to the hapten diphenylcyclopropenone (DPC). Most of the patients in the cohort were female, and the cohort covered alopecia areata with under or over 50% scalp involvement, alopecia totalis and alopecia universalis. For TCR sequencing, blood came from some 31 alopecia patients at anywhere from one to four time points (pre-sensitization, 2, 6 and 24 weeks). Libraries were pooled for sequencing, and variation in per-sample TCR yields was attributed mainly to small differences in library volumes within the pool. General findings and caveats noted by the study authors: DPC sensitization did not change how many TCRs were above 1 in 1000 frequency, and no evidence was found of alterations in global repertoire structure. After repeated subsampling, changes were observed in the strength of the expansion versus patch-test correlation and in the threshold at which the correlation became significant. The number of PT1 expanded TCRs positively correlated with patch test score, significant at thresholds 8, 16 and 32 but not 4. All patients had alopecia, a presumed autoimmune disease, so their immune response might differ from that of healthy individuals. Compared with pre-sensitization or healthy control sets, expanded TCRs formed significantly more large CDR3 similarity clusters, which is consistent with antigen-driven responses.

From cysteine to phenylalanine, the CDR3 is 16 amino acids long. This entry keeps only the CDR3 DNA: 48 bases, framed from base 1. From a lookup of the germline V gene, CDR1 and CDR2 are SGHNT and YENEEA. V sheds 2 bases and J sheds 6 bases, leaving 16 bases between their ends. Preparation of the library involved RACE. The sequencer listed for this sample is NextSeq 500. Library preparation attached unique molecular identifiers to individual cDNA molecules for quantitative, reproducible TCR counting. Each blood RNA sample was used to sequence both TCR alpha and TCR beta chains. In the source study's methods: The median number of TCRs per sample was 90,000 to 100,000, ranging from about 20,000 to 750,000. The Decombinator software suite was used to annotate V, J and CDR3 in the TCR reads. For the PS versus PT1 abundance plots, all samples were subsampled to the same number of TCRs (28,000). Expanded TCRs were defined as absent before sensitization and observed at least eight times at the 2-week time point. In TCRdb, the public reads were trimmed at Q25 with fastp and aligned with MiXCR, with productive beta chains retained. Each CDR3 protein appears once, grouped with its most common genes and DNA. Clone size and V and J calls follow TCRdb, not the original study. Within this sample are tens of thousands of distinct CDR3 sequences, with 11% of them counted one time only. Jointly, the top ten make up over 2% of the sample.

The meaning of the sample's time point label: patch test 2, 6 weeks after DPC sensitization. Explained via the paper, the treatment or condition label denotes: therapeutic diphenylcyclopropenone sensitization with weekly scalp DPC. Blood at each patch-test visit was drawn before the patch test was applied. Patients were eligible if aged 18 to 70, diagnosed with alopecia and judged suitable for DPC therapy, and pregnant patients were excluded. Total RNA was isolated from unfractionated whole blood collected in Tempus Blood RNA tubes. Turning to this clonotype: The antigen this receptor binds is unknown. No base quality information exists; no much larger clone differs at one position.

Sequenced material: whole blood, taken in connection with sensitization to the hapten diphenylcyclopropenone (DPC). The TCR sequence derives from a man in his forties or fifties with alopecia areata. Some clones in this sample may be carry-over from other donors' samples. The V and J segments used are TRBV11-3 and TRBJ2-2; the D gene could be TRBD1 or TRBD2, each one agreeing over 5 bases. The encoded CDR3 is CASSLRGTLGSGELFF. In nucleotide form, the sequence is TGTGCCAGCAGCTTAAGAGGGACCCTGGGTTCCGGGGAGCTGTTTTTT.